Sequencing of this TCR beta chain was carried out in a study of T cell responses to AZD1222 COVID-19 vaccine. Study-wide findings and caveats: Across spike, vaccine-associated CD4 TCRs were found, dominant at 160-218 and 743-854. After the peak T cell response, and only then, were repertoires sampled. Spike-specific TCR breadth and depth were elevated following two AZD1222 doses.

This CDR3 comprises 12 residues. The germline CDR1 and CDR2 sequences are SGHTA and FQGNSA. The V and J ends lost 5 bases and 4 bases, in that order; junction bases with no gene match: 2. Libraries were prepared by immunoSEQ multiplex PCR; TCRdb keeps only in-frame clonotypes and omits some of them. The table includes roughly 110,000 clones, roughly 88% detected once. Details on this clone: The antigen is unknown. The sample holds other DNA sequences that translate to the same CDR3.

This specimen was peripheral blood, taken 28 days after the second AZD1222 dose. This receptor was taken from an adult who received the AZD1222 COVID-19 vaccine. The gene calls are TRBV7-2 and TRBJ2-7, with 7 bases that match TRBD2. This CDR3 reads CASSGGGYEQYF. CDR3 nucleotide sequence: TGTGCCAGCAGCGGGGGAGGGTACGAGCAGTACTTC.